Shown below are 27 T cell receptor beta chains from a single sample sequenced in a study of patients and donors after allogeneic stem cell transplantation. One entry per CDR3 protein results from TCRdb running MiXCR on the RT-PCR reads. The sample includes fewer than 12,000 distinct CDR3 sequences, around 20% of them seen just once. Sequencing input: blood, either unsorted or a sorted T cell fraction (not recorded which). These receptors were obtained from a human donor who was either an allogeneic HSCT recipient or a stem cell or donor lymphocyte infusion donor (not recorded which). It is not recorded whose cells these are; they may come from a transplant donor.

As to this clonotype: One base separates it from a far larger clone, so it is likely a read error. CDR3 residues: CASSDKTGEHGCTF. The CDR3 nucleotides are TGTGCCAGCAGTGACAAGACAGGGGAGCATGGCTGCACCTTC. The chain employs TRBV6-4 and TRBJ1-2, with 8 bases that match TRBD1. The CDR3 has 14 residues. CDR1 is MRHNA, CDR2 SNTAGT, per germline.

This rearrangement joins TRBV6-5 to TRBJ1-1; D is possibly TRBD1 (6 bases). The V end was cut by 2 bases, the J end by 4 bases, with 11 bases between. CDR1 and CDR2 from the germline V gene are MNHEY and SVGAGI. CDR3 length: 14 residues. The chain's CDR3 is CASSYGTMGTEAFF. The DNA of the CDR3 is TGTGCCAGCAGTTACGGGACAATGGGCACTGAAGCTTTCTTT.

In this sample, this clonotype turned up many times. The chain recombines TRBV30 with TRBJ1-2, with D unclear. This CDR3 comprises 14 residues. The germline gives CDR1 GTSNPN, CDR2 SVGIG (reference sequence). Trimming removed 1 base at V and 2 bases at J, with 11 bases between. CDR3 sequence (DNA): TGTGCCTGGAGTGCTTTAGGACGGAACTATGGCTACACCTTC. It codes for CAWSALGRNYGYTF.

J is TRBJ2-5 and V is TRBV6-2 or TRBV6-3, with 7 bases that match TRBD2. The CDR3 has 15 residues. Germline CDR1 reads MNHEY; CDR2 reads SVGEGT. Trimming removed 4 bases from V and 4 bases from J; junction bases left unmatched: 9. This CDR3 reads CASSFVTAGRETQYF. The CDR3 coding sequence is TGTGCCAGCAGTTTCGTTACAGCGGGGAGAGAGACCCAGTACTTC.

The sample holds a few counts of this clonotype. The chain links TRBV6-2 or TRBV6-3 to TRBJ2-1; 12 nucleotides align to TRBD2. Looked up from germline, CDR1 is MNHEY and CDR2 is SVGEGT. Trimming took 0 bases from V and 0 from J; bases not matched to a gene: 9. The CDR3 is made up of 20 amino acids. The CDR3 here is CASSYSKVLAGGSSYNEQFF. The CDR3 DNA follows: TGTGCCAGCAGTTACTCGAAGGTTCTAGCGGGGGGGAGCTCCTACAATGAGCAGTTCTTC.

This clonotype has a count of ten or more. This chain links TRBV6-5 with TRBJ1-1; 10 bases fit TRBD1. The V gene's germline CDR1 is MNHEY and CDR2 SVGAGI. Trimming took 5 bases from V and 0 from J; bases not matched to a gene: 6. This CDR3 contains 16 residues. The CDR3 nucleotides are TGTGCCAGCAGTCCCCGGGACAGGGGCCTGAACACTGAAGCTTTCTTT. Amino acid sequence: CASSPRDRGLNTEAFF.

The chain links TRBV29-1 to TRBJ1-1; unclear D gene. The CDR3 has 13 amino acids. The V end was cut by 5 bases, the J end by 0 bases, with 10 bases between. The germline CDR1 and CDR2 sequences are SQVTM and ANQGSEA. The CDR3 sequence is CSVLQYMNTEAFF. Written as DNA, the CDR3 is TGCAGCGTTCTACAGTACATGAACACTGAAGCTTTCTTT.

This clonotype was observed many times. This chain connects TRBV20-1 to TRBJ2-1; TRBD2 matches 8 bases. The CDR3 extends over 15 amino acids. J gave up 4 bases and V 6 bases, and 11 bases lay outside the gene matches. The germline V gene has CDR1 DFQATT and CDR2 SNEGSKA (reference sequence). CDR3 sequence (DNA): TGCAGTGCAGCTGGAAGCGGGGGAGATTACAATGAGCAGTTCTTC. This gives the protein CSAAGSGGDYNEQFF.

This clonotype was counted between two and nine times. Possible read error: a much larger clone is one base away. V and J are TRBV29-1 and TRBJ2-1; possibly TRBD2 for D (6 bases). CDR3 length: 17 residues. CDR1 and CDR2 (germline): SQVTM, ANQGSEA. CDR3 sequence (DNA): TGCAGCGTTGACCCTCCTAGGGCGGGGAGCTCCTACAATGAGCGGTTCTTC. Translated: CSVDPPRAGSSYNERFF.

Ten or more counts support this clonotype. J is TRBJ2-5 and V is TRBV20-1; D uncertain. Germline V gene lookup returns CDR1 DFQATT and CDR2 SNEGSKA (reference sequence). The CDR3 has 14 amino acids. V lost 7 bases to trimming and J lost 5 bases, with 20 bases between them. CDR3 DNA sequence: TGCAGTGTTCAGACGGTCGATGGGTTGGAGACCCAGTACTTC. Residues: CSVQTVDGLETQYF.

This clonotype has more than one count but fewer than ten. The chain recombines TRBV29-1 with TRBJ1-2, with D maybe TRBD1 (5 bases). The germline V gene encodes CDR1 SQVTM and CDR2 ANQGSEA. V lost 3 bases and J 5 bases, leaving 16 bases between the germline ends. The CDR3 has 14 amino acids. CDR3 coding DNA: TGCAGCGTTGACCCAGGGCTGACTGGTTATGGCTACACCTTC. It specifies CSVDPGLTGYGYTF.

This clonotype was seen at least ten times. The chain links TRBV5-1 to TRBJ2-2; 7 bases align to TRBD1. Germline V CDR1 and CDR2: SGHRS, YFSETQ. The trim removed 1 base at V and 4 bases at J, leaving 4 bases unmatched. This CDR3 spans 15 amino acids. CDR3 amino acids: CASSLMTGITGELFF. The CDR3 DNA reads as TGCGCCAGCAGCTTGATGACAGGGATCACCGGGGAGCTGTTTTTT.

This clonotype came up a few times. The genes are TRBV30 and TRBJ1-1, with 12 bases lining up with TRBD1. The length of the CDR3 is 13 residues. Per the germline V gene, CDR1 is GTSNPN and CDR2 is SVGIG (reference sequence). V shed 6 bases and J 8 bases; nucleotides not matched to a gene: 7. CDR3 DNA: TGTGCCTGCTTACCGGGACAGGGGGCGGAAGCTTTCTTT. It codes for CACLPGQGAEAFF.

This CDR3 is CSASQNTEAFF. The CDR3 bases are TGCAGTGCTAGCCAAAACACTGAAGCTTTCTTT. This chain links TRBV20-1 with TRBJ1-1; no definite D call. There are 11 residues in the CDR3. Germline loops: CDR1 DFQATT, CDR2 SNEGSKA (reference sequence). With 3 bases removed from V and 2 bases from J, the gap between germline ends came to 4 bases.

CDR3 region: CASSFLLQGDREKLFF. CDR3 bases: TGTGCCAGCAGCTTCCTGTTACAGGGGGATCGTGAAAAACTGTTTTTT. This chain links TRBV7-9 with TRBJ1-4; 8 nucleotides line up with TRBD1. The CDR3 has 16 residues. V dropped 3 bases and J dropped 7; count of bases not matched to a gene: 10. CDR1 SEHNR and CDR2 FQNEAQ come from the germline V gene (reference sequence).

This chain links TRBV6-5 with TRBJ1-2, with D possibly TRBD1 on 6 matching bases. CDR1 MNHEY and CDR2 SVGAGI come from the germline V gene. CDR3 length: 13 amino acids. V gave up 8 bases and J gave up 4 bases, with 14 bases separating them. CDR3 DNA: TGTGCCAGCTCACCCAAGGGGGTCTATGGCTACACCTTC. Its protein is CASSPKGVYGYTF.

This clonotype was detected a few times. V and J are TRBV18 and TRBJ1-6, with no clear D. CDR1 is KGHSH, CDR2 LQKENI, per germline. The V and J ends lost 3 bases and 10 bases respectively, with 16 bases between them. The CDR3 sequence is 15 residues long. CDR3 DNA sequence: TGTGCCAGCTCACCTGTAGGCAATACCAACTCACCCCTCCACTTT. It codes for CASSPVGNTNSPLHF.

This chain uses TRBV2 with TRBJ2-2; D not resolved. The V gene lost 7 bases and the J gene lost 4 bases, with 13 bases spanning the gap. This CDR3 is built from 14 residues. CDR1 and CDR2 (germline): SNHLY, FYNNEI. The CDR3 sequence: CASNEGQFTGELFF. The CDR3 DNA follows: TGTGCCAGCAACGAAGGGCAGTTCACCGGGGAGCTGTTTTTT.

This clonotype was seen a handful of times. This chain links TRBV12-3 or TRBV12-4 with TRBJ2-7; D may be TRBD1 (5 bases). Trimming cost V 1 base and J 2 bases, with 9 bases left between them. This CDR3 region has 14 residues. The CDR3 protein is CASSLGTGTYEQYF. CDR3 nucleotides: TGTGCCAGCAGTTTAGGAACAGGAACCTACGAGCAGTACTTC.

The genes are TRBV6-1 and TRBJ2-3; TRBD1 matches 7 bases. Germline V gives CDR1 MNHNS, CDR2 SASEGT. J was trimmed by 1 base and V by 6 bases; bases with no gene match: 7. The CDR3 loop spans 15 amino acids. This CDR3 is CASSPLGTGTDTQYF. The CDR3 region has the DNA TGTGCCAGCAGCCCTCTCGGGACAGGCACAGATACGCAGTATTTT.

A remark on this clonotype: Since the CDR3 does not end with the conserved phenylalanine or tryptophan, this likely comes from a read error. This rearrangement joins TRBV6-1 to TRBJ1-1; D call uncertain. The germline V gene has CDR1 MNHNS and CDR2 SASEGT. This CDR3 comprises 13 residues. V lost 2 bases to trimming and J lost 3 bases, with 7 bases between them. CDR3 bases: TGTGCCAGCAGTGAACGGTGGCACACTGAAGCTTTCTTG. It translates to CASSERWHTEAFL.

The chain carries TRBV18 and TRBJ1-3; D unclear. This CDR3 is 13 amino acids long. The germline gives CDR1 KGHSH, CDR2 LQKENI. Trimming pared 0 bases from V and 4 bases from J, leaving 4 bases between. The CDR3 sequence is CASSPPAGNTIYF. In DNA, the CDR3 is TGTGCCAGCTCACCACCCGCAGGAAACACCATATATTTT.

The chain is built from TRBV6-2 or TRBV6-3 and TRBJ1-5, with 7 nucleotides matching TRBD1. The V segment lost 0 bases and the J segment 1 base; nucleotides outside the gene matches: 3. Germline CDR1 is MNHEY and CDR2 is SVGEGT. The length of the CDR3 is 16 residues. CDR3 DNA: TGTGCCAGCAGTTACTCGACAGGGATAAGCAATCAGCCCCAGCATTTT. This codes for CASSYSTGISNQPQHF.

The genes are TRBV10-1 and TRBJ2-3; D is tentatively TRBD1 or TRBD2 (5 bases each). The ends were cut back, 3 bases at V and 4 bases at J, with 11 bases in the middle. CDR1 is WNHNN, CDR2 SYGVQD, per germline (reference sequence). This CDR3 spans 14 amino acids. The CDR3 protein is CASSDRLGADTQYF. The CDR3 DNA reads as TGCGCCAGCAGTGATCGACTGGGGGCAGATACGCAGTATTTT.

V gene TRBV5-1 combines with J gene TRBJ2-3, with 9 bases identical to TRBD1. Germline-derived CDR1 and CDR2 are SGHRS and YFSETQ. The V and J ends lost 1 base and 4 bases, in that order; junction bases with no gene match: 19. This CDR3 has 20 amino acids. CDR3 in amino acids: CASSLTGQGALAVEPDTQYF. The CDR3 DNA follows: TGCGCCAGCAGCTTGACGGGACAGGGCGCTTTAGCGGTGGAACCAGATACGCAGTATTTT. The whole variable domain, filled in from reference TRBV5-1 and TRBJ2-3, reads KAGVTQTPRYLIKTRGQQVTLSCSPISGHRSVSWYQQTPGQGLQFLFEYFSETQRNKGNFPGRFSGRQFSNSRSEMNVSTLELGDSALYLCASSLTGQGALAVEPDTQYFGPGTRLTVL.

The V and J genes are TRBV20-1 and TRBJ1-5, with a weak D call TRBD1 (5 bases). Germline CDR1 reads DFQATT; CDR2 reads SNEGSKA (reference sequence). Between the trimmed V and J ends, which lost 4 bases and 0 bases, there was a span of 7 bases. CDR3 length: 13 residues. Here the CDR3 DNA reads TGCAGTGCTAACAGGCGTAGCAATCAGCCCCAGCATTTT. Translation: CSANRRSNQPQHF.

This clonotype was counted only a few times. This chain connects TRBV20-1 to TRBJ1-6; D is ambiguous. The germline V gene has CDR1 DFQATT and CDR2 SNEGSKA (reference sequence). The CDR3 sequence is 13 residues long. Trimming removed 4 bases at V and 8 bases at J, with 12 bases between. As DNA, the CDR3 is TGCAGTGCTATAGACATAGCTTATTCACCCCTCCACTTT. Protein: CSAIDIAYSPLHF.